The T cell receptor beta chain under discussion was sequenced for a study of beta chain features in type 1 diabetes. Of the isolated RNA, all was reverse transcribed, and so the sequenced material was expressed TCRB transcripts. Produced via immunoSEQ multiplex PCR; TCRdb's table is partial and in-frame only. Here the sample spans about 230,000 clones, more than 15% being singletons. This CDR3 is built from 15 residues. The V gene end was trimmed by 6 bases and the J gene end by 2 bases; junction bases not matched to a gene: 4. Per germline, CDR1 SGHTA and CDR2 FQGNSA. Points from the study as a whole: In all four CD4+ subsets, TCRB CDR3 length was significantly, moderately reduced in type 1 diabetes. Naive, central memory and Treg TCRB repertoires appeared more alike in patients than in healthy donors. In type 1 diabetes patients, VDJ junctions had fewer insertions; deletions at these junctions were more frequent.

CD4+ naive, central memory, regulatory and stem cell-like memory cells were sorted via CD45RO/CCR7/CD25/CD127/CD95/CD27. Details on this clone: Its specificity is not known.

The sequencing input was naive CD4+ T cells from blood. The sequence came from a man aged 25-40 years with type 1 diabetes. V gene TRBV7-2 combines with J gene TRBJ2-5; TRBD2 agrees at 12 bases. The CDR3 DNA sequence: TGTGCCAGCAGGCGGACTAGCGGGACACAAGAGACCCAGTACTTC. Translated: CASRRTSGTQETQYF.